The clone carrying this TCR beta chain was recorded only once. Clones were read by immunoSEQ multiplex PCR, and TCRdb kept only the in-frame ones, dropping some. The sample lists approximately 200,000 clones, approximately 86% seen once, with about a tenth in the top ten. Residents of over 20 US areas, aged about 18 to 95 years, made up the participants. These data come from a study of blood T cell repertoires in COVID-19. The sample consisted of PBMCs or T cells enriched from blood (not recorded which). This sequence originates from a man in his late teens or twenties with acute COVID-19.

CDR3 sequence reads: CASSESGAPYEQYF. In DNA, the CDR3 is TGTGCCAGCAGTGAAAGCGGGGCTCCCTACGAGCAGTACTTC. This chain connects TRBV6-1 to TRBJ2-7; TRBD2 matches at 7 bases. The V gene end was trimmed by 2 bases and the J gene end by 2 bases; junction bases not matched to a gene: 3. The CDR3 runs to 14 residues. Germline assignment: CDR1 MNHNS and CDR2 SASEGT.